This record concerns one TCR beta chain sequence. Its antigen remains unidentified. The record originates from a study of cytomegalovirus exposure and HLA in healthy donors. The CDR3 extends over 13 amino acids. The V gene's germline CDR1 is MNHNS and CDR2 SASEGT. V lost 4 bases and J lost 13; bases outside the gene matches: 11. The PCR made use of 60 Vbeta and 13 Jbeta primers. In the original analysis: Roughly 10 million shared chains were among roughly 81 million unique TCR beta chains counted in a later analysis. Profiled with immunoSEQ multiplex PCR; TCRdb holds only in-frame clones, not every one. That table gives V, J and clone size, and the DNA gave D and trimming. This table lists 200,000 to 250,000 clones. Findings of the study overall: A later analysis reportedly identified an Asian-associated ancestry cluster as carrying fewer N-insertions than the approximately 670-donor mean.

The V call is TRBV6-1, the J call TRBJ1-2; the match to TRBD1 covers 8 bases. Specimen: PBMCs. The clonotype was recovered from a girl aged 2 to 10 in good health and CMV-seropositive. Here the CDR3 reads CASSADRVPTGTF. DNA for the CDR3: TGTGCCAGCAGTGCGGACAGGGTCCCGACGGGCACCTTC.